These 4 T cell receptor beta chains share one sample of origin, sequenced in a study of graft-versus-host responses after intestinal transplantation. Only in-frame clones appear in the TCRdb table, and some are missing; sequencing was by immunoSEQ multiplex PCR. The sample gives around 39,000 clones, 89% of which show up once; approximately 7.1% is in the top ten. The sequences come from PBMCs, collected 267 days after transplant. The receptor source for this set is a human patient who received an intestinal transplant, so some T cells may come from the graft donor.

Note on this clone: Relative to the germline gene, one junction end is altered; a read error may explain this. The V call is TRBV19, the J call TRBJ1-3; 8 bases are a match to TRBD1. This CDR3 region has 15 residues. Germline CDR1 reads LNHDA; CDR2 reads SQIVND (reference sequence). The CDR3 coding sequence is TGTGCCACCCTGGGACAGGCCGACTCTGGAAGCACCATATATTTT. This codes for CATLGQADSGSTIYF.

This clone was counted a single time. The J gene is TRBJ2-7, the V gene TRBV7-6; D may match TRBD1 or TRBD2 (5 bases each). With 5 bases removed from V and 5 bases from J, the gap between germline ends came to 13 bases. This CDR3 comprises 13 residues. CDR1 is SGHVS and CDR2 is FNYEAQ in the germline V gene. Here the CDR3 reads CASSVTRDHEQYF. The CDR3 region has the DNA TGTGCCAGCAGCGTCACTAGGGACCACGAGCAGTACTTC. Supplemented by reference TRBV7-6 and TRBJ2-7, the full variable domain reads GAGVSQSPRYKVTKRGQDVALRCDPISGHVSLYWYRQALGQGPEFLTYFNYEAQQDKSGLPNDRFSAERPEGSISTLTIQRTEQRDSAMYRCASSVTRDHEQYFGPGTRLTVT.

Details on this clone: Other DNA sequences within the sample encode an identical CDR3. V is TRBV10-2 and J is TRBJ2-3; D gene uncertain. The CDR3 totals 17 residues. Deletions cut 0 bases from V and 0 bases from J, with 13 bases between. Per germline, CDR1 WSHSY and CDR2 SAAADI. The CDR3 nucleotides read TGCGCCAGCAGTGAGTCGAGACCACCTCCTAGCACAGATACGCAGTATTTT. Amino acids: CASSESRPPPSTDTQYF.

This clone appeared once. The chain recombines TRBV19 with TRBJ1-2; D gene uncertain. CDR1 is LNHDA and CDR2 is SQIVND in the germline V gene (reference sequence). V was trimmed by 7 bases and J by 4 bases, leaving 16 bases between them. The CDR3 spans 14 residues. The CDR3 loop reads CASTLSWARYGYTF. CDR3 sequence (DNA): TGTGCCAGTACCCTGTCTTGGGCCCGCTATGGCTACACCTTC. Full variable domain (rest looked up from reference TRBV19 and TRBJ1-2): DGGITQSPKYLFRKEGQNVTLSCEQNLNHDAMYWYRQDPGQGLRLIYYSQIVNDFQKGDIAEGYSVSREKKESFPLTVTSAQKNPTAFYLCASTLSWARYGYTFGSGTRLTVV.